This T cell receptor (beta chain) was obtained from a study of shared clonotypes between healthy human individuals. The table came from immunoSEQ multiplex PCR; TCRdb's copy has only in-frame clones and leaves some out. Among about 1 million clones listed, around 74% were seen once. Broader study findings: Clonotype sharing levels among donors were expected to vary with sequencing depth. Several donors had around 5% of their naive CD4 clonotypes in common.

As regards this clone: Its cognate antigen is unknown.

The CDR3 has 14 amino acids. Germline trimming cut 6 bases from V and 8 bases from J; bases unmatched to any gene: 5. Germline CDR1 ENHRY, CDR2 SYGVKD. This sequence joins TRBV10-3 and TRBJ2-2; 11 nucleotides align to TRBD1. The specimen was memory CD4+ T cells sorted from blood. The subset was: CD45RA-negative fraction. This receptor was taken from a man between 18 and 35 years old in good health. The CDR3 is CAIRGQGAGGELFF. Written as DNA, the CDR3 is TGTGCCATCAGAGGACAGGGGGCGGGAGGGGAGCTGTTTTTT.